These T cell receptor beta chains were read from a single sample in a study of Graves' ophthalmopathy and Graves' hyperthyroidism. One entry per CDR3 protein, called by TCRdb with MiXCR from the multiplex PCR reads. The sample yields roughly 230,000 distinct CDR3 sequences, under 25% seen once. The sample was peripheral blood. The receptors here all came from a woman aged 50 to 65 with Graves' ophthalmopathy. Each CDR3 is given with its conserved first and last residue. Each record gives: V gene, CDR3 protein.

TRBV5-1 | CASSFSAGGFYEQYF
TRBV2 | CASSVLVGYEQYF
TRBV12-3/TRBV12-4 | CASRAGNTIYF
TRBV7-2 | CASSTQGSGNQPQHF
TRBV6-1 | CASRRDRASYEQYF
TRBV20-1 | CSANVGASSSYEQYF
TRBV25-1 | CAILGNGETQYF
TRBV6-1 | CASRPPEGSTEAFF
TRBV19 | CASSIELGPYYEQYF
TRBV30 | CAWTKLGSASGANVLTF
TRBV11-1 | CASSLHRVQETQYF
TRBV7-9 | CASSPQGSKQGTQYF
TRBV28 | CASSFKGLGYTF
TRBV7-9 | CASSLAGHQPQHF
TRBV6-2/TRBV6-3 | CASSYSGQQPQHF
TRBV4-2 | CASSHKVAGERNSPLHF
TRBV5-1 | CASILWTGTYEQYF
TRBV18 | CASSPGVLAGPSYEQYF
TRBV5-1 | CASSLDGLANYGYTF
TRBV6-5 | CASSSRHLQETQYF
TRBV7-9 | CASSFRETSAGELFF
TRBV30 | CAWETGRTVSGNTIYF
TRBV4-3 | CASSQFGTAYQETQYF
TRBV29-1 | CSIQTEQETQYF
TRBV27 | CASSSTGEPQHF
TRBV15 | CATSREAGLMGETQYF
TRBV12-3/TRBV12-4 | CASSSSTGETQYF
TRBV24-1 | CATSDTTARNTGELFF
TRBV12-3/TRBV12-4 | CASSFNRNTEAFF
TRBV20-1 | CSARTGTVGTEAFF
TRBV28 | CASSLTGKTEAFF
TRBV28 | CASSPLFVRDSLSYEQYF
TRBV6-1 | CASSEVVDRPYEQYF
TRBV7-9 | CASSLSGLVQTSNQPQHF
TRBV6-5 | CASSYSSGAVYGYTF
TRBV13 | CASSRGLAGRTDEQYF
TRBV5-8 | CAGGEATSRGQPQHF
TRBV28 | CASSLPGIAKNIQYF
TRBV4-1 | CASSQGEGGYSPLHF
TRBV5-6 | CASSLRTENSPLHF
TRBV29-1 | CSVEGDRRGGTQYF
TRBV29-1 | CSTDRADGNQPQHF
TRBV10-3 | CAISESKGREAKNIQYF
TRBV20-1 | CSARDPRGGGTEAFF
TRBV28 | CASSLTTGNSPLHF
TRBV27 | CASSPGTQAQRGYTF
TRBV19 | CASSIDLARTYEQYF
TRBV2 | CASTPASGIYEQYF
TRBV12-3/TRBV12-4 | CASSSGDRGVYGYTF
TRBV6-1 | CASSPSRVTGELFF